Shown below are 9 T cell receptor beta chains from a single sample sequenced in a study of T cell changes during pregnancy in multiple sclerosis. The data were produced by immunoSEQ multiplex PCR, yet TCRdb's version contains in-frame clones alone and is incomplete. The profile covers about 38,000 clones, with nearly 95% appearing a single time and about 0.37% taken by the ten largest. The material sequenced was CD4+ T cells from peripheral blood mononuclear cells, taken after pregnancy. The receptors stem from a female donor in good health, enrolled as a control in a pregnancy study.

Only one count was recorded for this clone. The rearrangement joins TRBV5-4 to TRBJ2-5; D may be TRBD1 (6 bases). The germline V gene has CDR1 SGHNT and CDR2 YYREEE (reference sequence). Between the trimmed V and J ends, which lost 5 bases and 5 bases, there was a span of 25 bases. The CDR3 is 17 residues long. In DNA, the CDR3 is TGTGCCAGCAGGCCGGATCTAAAAACAGGGACGGGGGAGACCCAGTACTTC. Its translation is CASRPDLKTGTGETQYF.

The J gene is TRBJ1-2, the V gene TRBV9; no reliable D call. V was pared by 0 bases and J by 14 bases, with 14 bases between. Germline loops: CDR1 SGDLS, CDR2 YYNGEE. CDR3 length: 12 residues. The CDR3 DNA sequence: TGTGCCAGCAGCGTAGGAATAGGTGTCGGGACCTTC. This codes for CASSVGIGVGTF.

CDR3 sequence (DNA): TGTGCCAGCAGCAGCGGGACAAGACTAGCGGGAGAGGGGGTACAAGAGACCCAGTACTTC. Its translation: CASSSGTRLAGEGVQETQYF. This chain uses TRBV21-1 with TRBJ2-5; the table's D call, TRBD2, was not checked against the DNA. TRBV21-1 constitutes a pseudogene. CDR3 length equals 20 residues.

J is TRBJ2-4 and V is TRBV6-1; 8 positions match TRBD2. V lost 2 bases to trimming and J lost 8 bases; unmatched junction nucleotides: 8. Germline assignment: CDR1 MNHNS and CDR2 SASEGT. This CDR3 contains 15 residues. In DNA, the CDR3 is TGTGCCAGCAGTGAAATACCGGGGGGGCGAGACATTCAGTACTTC. Protein sequence: CASSEIPGGRDIQYF.

V usage is TRBV18 and J usage is TRBJ2-1; TRBD2 matches at 10 bases. V lost 2 bases, J lost 6 bases, and 7 bases stayed unmatched. There are 16 residues in the CDR3. Germline CDR1 is KGHSH and CDR2 is LQKENI. The CDR3 region is CASSPNQLAGTNEQFF. DNA of the CDR3: TGTGCCAGCTCACCAAACCAACTAGCGGGGACCAATGAGCAGTTCTTC.

This rearrangement joins TRBV2 to TRBJ2-3, with 10 positions matching TRBD1. Germline CDR1 and CDR2: SNHLY and FYNNEI. There are 15 residues in the CDR3. Trimming cost V 10 bases and J 8 bases; bases outside gene matches: 15. The CDR3: CATSTPDRGRGTQYF. The DNA for the CDR3 is TGTGCCACCTCAACGCCCGACAGGGGGCGCGGTACGCAGTATTTT.

This chain uses TRBV7-2 with TRBJ2-3, with 9 bases aligning to TRBD2. CDR1 is SGHTA, CDR2 FQGNSA, per germline. There are 16 residues in the CDR3. The trim removed 3 bases at V and 2 bases at J, leaving 6 bases unmatched. This CDR3 reads CASSLTTSGYTDTQYF. The CDR3, as DNA: TGTGCCAGCAGCTTGACGACTAGCGGTTACACAGATACGCAGTATTTT.

The chain joins TRBV6-5 to TRBJ2-6, with 7 bases fitting TRBD2. CDR3 length equals 15 residues. Germline loops: CDR1 MNHEY, CDR2 SVGAGI. V lost 8 bases to trimming and J lost 4 bases; unmatched junction nucleotides: 8. The CDR3, as DNA: TGTGCCAGCTGGGGGGGACCCTTCGGGGCCAACGTCCTGACTTTC. It translates to CASWGGPFGANVLTF.

This chain uses TRBV9 with TRBJ2-1, with 9 bases aligning to TRBD2. This CDR3 has 15 amino acids. The germline V gene has CDR1 SGDLS and CDR2 YYNGEE. V lost 4 bases and J lost 6; bases outside the gene matches: 8. CDR3 nucleotides: TGTGCCAGCAGCCTGTCTAGCGGGGCCTTCAATGAGCAGTTCTTC. Amino acid sequence: CASSLSSGAFNEQFF. Based on the CDR3 plus reference TRBV9 and TRBJ2-1, the full variable domain is DSGVTQTPKHLITATGQRVTLRCSPRSGDLSVYWYQQSLDQGLQFLIQYYNGEERAKGNILERFSAQQFPDLHSELNLSSLELGDSALYFCASSLSSGAFNEQFFGPGTRLTVL.